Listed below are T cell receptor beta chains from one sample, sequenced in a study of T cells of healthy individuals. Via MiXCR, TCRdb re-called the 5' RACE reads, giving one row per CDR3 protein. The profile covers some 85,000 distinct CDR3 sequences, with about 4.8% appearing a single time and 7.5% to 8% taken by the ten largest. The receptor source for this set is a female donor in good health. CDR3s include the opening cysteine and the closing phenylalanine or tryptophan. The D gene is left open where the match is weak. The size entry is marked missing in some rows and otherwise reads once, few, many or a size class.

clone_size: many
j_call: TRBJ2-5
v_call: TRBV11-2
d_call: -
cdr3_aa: CASSLGRQDKETQYF
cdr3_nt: TGTGCCAGCAGCTTAGGTCGCCAGGACAAAGAGACCCAGTACTTC

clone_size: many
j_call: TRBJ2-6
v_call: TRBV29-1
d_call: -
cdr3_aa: CSVEGLTGSSGANVLTF
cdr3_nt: TGCAGCGTTGAAGGTCTGACAGGCAGCTCTGGGGCCAACGTCCTGACTTTC

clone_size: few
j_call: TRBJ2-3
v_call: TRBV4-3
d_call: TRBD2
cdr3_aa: CASSQVLAGGSDTQYF
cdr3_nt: TGCGCCAGCAGCCAAGTACTAGCGGGAGGGTCAGATACGCAGTATTTT

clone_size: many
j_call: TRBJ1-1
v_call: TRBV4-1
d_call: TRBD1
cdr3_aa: CASSQVRSPYSPGGWDTEAFF
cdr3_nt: TGCGCCAGCAGCCAAGTGAGATCACCTTACTCCCCAGGGGGCTGGGACACTGAAGCTTTCTTT

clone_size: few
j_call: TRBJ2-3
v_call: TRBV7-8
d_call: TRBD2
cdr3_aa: CASSLGGLVMADTQYF
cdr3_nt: TGTGCCAGCAGCCTAGGGGGACTAGTGATGGCAGATACGCAGTATTTT

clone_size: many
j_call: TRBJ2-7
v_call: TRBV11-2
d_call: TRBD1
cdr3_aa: CASSARTGEVAYEQYF
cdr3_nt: TGTGCCAGCAGCGCCCGGACAGGGGAGGTGGCCTACGAGCAGTACTTC

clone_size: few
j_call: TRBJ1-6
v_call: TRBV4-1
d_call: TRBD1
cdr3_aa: CASSQDTDRGYNSPLHF
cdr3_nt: TGCGCCAGCAGCCAAGATACAGACAGGGGATATAATTCACCCCTCCACTTT

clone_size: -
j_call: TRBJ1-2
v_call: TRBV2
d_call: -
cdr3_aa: CASRARQVGYTF
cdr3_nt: TGTGCCAGCAGAGCTCGACAGGTCGGCTACACCTTC

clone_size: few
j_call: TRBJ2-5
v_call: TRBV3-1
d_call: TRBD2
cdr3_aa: CASSQRWGGRGETQYF
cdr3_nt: TGTGCCAGCAGCCAAAGGTGGGGCGGGAGGGGAGAGACCCAGTACTTC

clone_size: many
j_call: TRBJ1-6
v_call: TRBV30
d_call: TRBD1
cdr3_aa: CAWVGTGNSPLHF
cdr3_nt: TGTGCCTGGGTAGGGACAGGGAATTCACCCCTCCACTTT

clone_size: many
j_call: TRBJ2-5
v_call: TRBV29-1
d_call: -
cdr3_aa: CSVDGDQETQYF
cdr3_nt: TGCAGCGTTGACGGGGACCAAGAGACCCAGTACTTC

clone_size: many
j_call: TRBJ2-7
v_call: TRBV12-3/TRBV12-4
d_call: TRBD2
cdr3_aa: CASSPKRGWGNEQYF
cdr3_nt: TGTGCCAGCAGCCCCAAGCGGGGATGGGGTAACGAGCAGTACTTC

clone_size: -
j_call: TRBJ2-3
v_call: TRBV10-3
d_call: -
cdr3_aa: CASRDSQKGGADTQYF
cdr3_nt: TGTGCCAGTCGGGACAGCCAGAAGGGAGGAGCAGATACGCAGTATTTT

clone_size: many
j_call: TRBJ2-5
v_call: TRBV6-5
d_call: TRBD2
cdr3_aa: CASSYSTGGETQYF
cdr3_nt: TGTGCCAGCAGTTACTCAACGGGAGGTGAGACCCAGTACTTC

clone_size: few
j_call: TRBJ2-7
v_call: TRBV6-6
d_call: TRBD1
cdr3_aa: CASSPGDREHYEQYF
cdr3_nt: TGTGCCAGCAGTCCCGGGGACAGGGAGCACTACGAGCAGTACTTC

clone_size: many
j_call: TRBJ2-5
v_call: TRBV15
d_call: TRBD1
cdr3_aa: CATSRVDRGLDTQYF
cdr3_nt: TGTGCCACCAGCAGAGTAGACAGGGGCCTCGATACCCAGTACTTC

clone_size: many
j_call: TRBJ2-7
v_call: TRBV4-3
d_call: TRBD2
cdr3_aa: CASSQETGGLGEQYF
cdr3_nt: TGCGCCAGCAGCCAAGAGACGGGAGGGCTAGGGGAGCAGTACTTC

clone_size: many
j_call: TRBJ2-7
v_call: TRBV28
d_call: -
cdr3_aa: CASNPSQGVHAYEQYF
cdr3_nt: TGTGCCAGCAACCCGAGCCAGGGAGTGCACGCCTACGAGCAGTACTTC

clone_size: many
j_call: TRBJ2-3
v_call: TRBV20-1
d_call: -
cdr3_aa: CSARAGSDTQYF
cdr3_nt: TGCAGTGCCCGGGCGGGGTCAGATACGCAGTATTTT

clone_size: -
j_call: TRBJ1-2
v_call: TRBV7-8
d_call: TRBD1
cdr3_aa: CASSSRDRANYGYTF
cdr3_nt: TGTGCCAGCAGCAGCCGGGACAGAGCTAACTATGGCTACACCTTC

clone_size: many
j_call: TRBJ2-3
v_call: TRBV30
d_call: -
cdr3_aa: CAWRDTGLAATQYF
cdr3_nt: TGTGCCTGGAGGGATACTGGGCTAGCAGCTACGCAGTATTTT

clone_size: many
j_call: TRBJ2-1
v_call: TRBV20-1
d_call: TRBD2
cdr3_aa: CSASELAGAAYEQFF
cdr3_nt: TGCAGTGCTAGTGAGCTAGCGGGGGCCGCCTATGAGCAGTTCTTC

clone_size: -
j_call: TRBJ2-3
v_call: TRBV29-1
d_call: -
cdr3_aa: CSVDTPGGPDTQYF
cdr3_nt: TGCAGCGTTGATACGCCCGGGGGTCCAGATACGCAGTATTTT